These 27 T cell receptor beta chains were sequenced from one sample in a study of blood T cells in healthy people across ages. Combining a sample-barcoded 5' primer with a J-beta primer mix, a second PCR ran for about 7 to 11 cycles. One entry per CDR3 protein results from TCRdb running MiXCR on the 5' RACE reads. The table shows 550,000 to 600,000 distinct CDR3 sequences, with about 25% occurring only once. Sequenced material: blood. Receptor source: a woman between 65 and 79 years old in good health.

V and J are TRBV4-1 and TRBJ1-1; D ambiguous. The CDR3 extends over 14 amino acids. The germline V and J ends were trimmed by 6 bases and 4 bases, with 15 bases remaining between them. In germline, CDR1 is MGHRA, CDR2 YSYEKL. The CDR3 here is CASSSPGFPTEAFF. For the CDR3, the DNA is TGCGCCAGCAGTTCACCCGGGTTTCCCACTGAAGCTTTCTTT.

This clonotype was found many times. V is TRBV29-1 and J is TRBJ2-5, with D possibly being TRBD1 or TRBD2 (5 bases each). Per the germline V gene, CDR1 is SQVTM and CDR2 is ANQGSEA. This CDR3 spans 13 amino acids. V was pared by 4 bases and J by 4 bases, with 13 bases between. The CDR3 reads CSVAPGTVETQYF. As DNA, the CDR3 is TGCAGCGTTGCGCCAGGGACCGTAGAGACCCAGTACTTC. Drawing the rest from reference TRBV29-1 and TRBJ2-5, the complete variable domain is SAVISQKPSRDICQRGTSLTIQCQVDSQVTMMFWYRQQPGQSLTLIATANQGSEATYESGFVIDKFPISRPNLTFSTLTVSNMSPEDSSIYLCSVAPGTVETQYFGPGTRLLVL.

This clonotype appeared a few times. The gene calls are TRBV27 and TRBJ2-6; no definite D call. The CDR3 is made up of 15 amino acids. CDR1 is MNHEY, CDR2 SMNVEV, per germline (reference sequence). Trimming took 6 bases from V and 1 from J, leaving 10 bases between them. In DNA form, the CDR3 reads TGTGCCAGCAGCTCAGATATATCTGGGGCCAACGTCCTGACTTTC. Its protein product is CASSSDISGANVLTF. Together with reference TRBV27 and TRBJ2-6, the CDR3 gives the full variable domain: EAQVTQNPRYLITVTGKKLTVTCSQNMNHEYMSWYRQDPGLGLRQIYYSMNVEVTDKGDVPEGYKVSRKEKRNFPLILESPSPNQTSLYFCASSSDISGANVLTFGAGSRLTVL.

This rearrangement joins TRBV20-1 to TRBJ1-1; D is uncertain. The CDR3 sequence is 11 residues long. Germline lookup yields CDR1 DFQATT and CDR2 SNEGSKA (reference sequence). Trimming took 6 bases from V and 5 from J, leaving 10 bases between them. The CDR3 here is CSARMRTEAFF. The CDR3 nucleotides read TGCAGTGCCAGGATGAGAACTGAAGCTTTCTTT.

This clonotype showed up just once. This rearrangement joins TRBV12-3 or TRBV12-4 to TRBJ1-4; the D is unclear. CDR3 length: 14 amino acids. Trimming removed 2 bases at V and 7 bases at J, with 11 bases between. CDR3 region: CASSLSANGEKLFF. The CDR3 nucleotides are TGTGCCAGCAGTTTATCGGCTAACGGTGAAAAACTGTTTTTT.

This clonotype has just a few counts. The gene calls are TRBV7-9 and TRBJ1-3; 9 nucleotides agree with TRBD1. The CDR3 extends over 14 amino acids. Losses at the gene ends were 6 bases for V and 7 bases for J; bases not matched to a gene: 7. Germline loops: CDR1 SEHNR, CDR2 FQNEAQ (reference sequence). The CDR3 protein is CASSWGQGDNTIYF. CDR3 nucleotide sequence: TGTGCCAGCAGTTGGGGACAGGGAGACAACACCATATATTTT.

This clonotype has more than one count but fewer than ten. The CDR3 sequence: CASSLASTGGLYNEQFF. The CDR3 coding sequence is TGTGCCAGCAGCTTAGCCTCGACGGGGGGCCTCTACAATGAGCAGTTCTTC. The V call is TRBV13, the J call TRBJ2-1; possibly TRBD2 for D (7 bases). The CDR3 consists of 17 residues. CDR1 and CDR2 from the germline V gene are PRHDT and FYEKMQ (reference sequence). Trimming removed 1 base at V and 3 bases at J, with 16 bases between. The full variable domain, in which reference TRBV13 and TRBJ2-1 provide the parts outside the CDR3, is AAGVIQSPRHLIKEKRETATLKCYPIPRHDTVYWYQQGPGQDPQFLISFYEKMQSDKGSIPDRFSAQQFSDYHSELNMSSLELGDSALYFCASSLASTGGLYNEQFFGPGTRLTVL.

This rearrangement joins TRBV4-3 to TRBJ2-5; no clear D. The V gene lost 4 bases and the J gene lost 4 bases, with 16 bases spanning the gap. The CDR3 is 15 amino acids. Germline V gene data show CDR1 as LGHNA and CDR2 as YSLEER. The CDR3 spells CASSPGSGGGETQYF. CDR3 bases: TGCGCCAGCAGCCCTGGGTCCGGCGGCGGAGAGACCCAGTACTTC.

This chain uses TRBV19 with TRBJ2-5; D may be TRBD1 or TRBD2 (6 bases each). TRBJ2-7 matches the DNA end more closely, so the J call is doubtful. Per the germline V gene, CDR1 is LNHDA and CDR2 is SQIVND (reference sequence). The CDR3 extends over 11 amino acids. In DNA, the CDR3 is TGTGCCAAACGGGGGCCCCACGAGCAGTACTTC. Translating gives CAKRGPHEQYF.

A few counts support this clonotype. CDR3 in amino acids: CASSLGGAGWDRETQYF. CDR3 DNA: TGTGCCAGCAGCTTAGGTGGGGCAGGGTGGGACAGAGAGACCCAGTACTTC. J is TRBJ2-1 and V is TRBV11-2, with 7 bases identical to TRBD1. Near its end, the DNA agrees better with TRBJ2-5, so the J call may be wrong. The CDR3 has 17 amino acids. Germline CDR1 is SGHAT and CDR2 is FQNNGV.

This chain links TRBV10-3 with TRBJ1-6, with TRBD1 matching over 9 bases. After removal of 0 bases from V and 9 bases from J, the junction contained 3 bases not matched to a gene. The CDR3 length is 15 residues. Germline CDR1 ENHRY, CDR2 SYGVKD. CDR3: CAISESGQGGSPLHF. The CDR3 DNA sequence: TGTGCCATCAGTGAGTCGGGACAGGGAGGTTCACCCCTCCACTTT.

The chain links TRBV20-1 to TRBJ2-1, with D uncertain. V shed 3 bases and J shed 8 bases, with 17 bases lying between them. Germline values: CDR1 DFQATT, CDR2 SNEGSKA (reference sequence). The CDR3 has 14 amino acids. CDR3 in amino acids: CSASVPSGIHEQFF. The DNA for the CDR3 is TGCAGTGCTAGTGTCCCTAGTGGTATCCATGAGCAGTTCTTC.

This clonotype was detected a few times. V gene TRBV29-1 combines with J gene TRBJ2-3; D is unresolved. The CDR3 covers 11 residues. Trimming pared 7 bases from V and 10 bases from J, leaving 15 bases between. Germline V CDR1 and CDR2: SQVTM, ANQGSEA. This CDR3 reads CSATDEFAQYF. CDR3 sequence (DNA): TGCAGCGCCACGGACGAGTTTGCGCAGTATTTT.

This clonotype was recorded a few times. The chain combines TRBV7-3 with TRBJ2-1, with 8 bases fitting TRBD1. From germline, CDR1 is SGHTA and CDR2 FQGTGA. The V gene end was trimmed by 4 bases and the J gene end by 8 bases; junction bases not matched to a gene: 10. This CDR3 has 15 amino acids. The CDR3: CASSSRGPGVDEQFF. The CDR3 DNA follows: TGTGCCAGCAGCTCCAGGGGGCCGGGGGTGGATGAGCAGTTCTTC.

This clonotype was counted only a few times. This chain uses TRBV4-2 with TRBJ2-3; 9 bases fit TRBD1. V was pared by 3 bases and J by 4 bases, with 5 bases of the junction left unmatched. CDR3 length equals 15 residues. The germline gives CDR1 LGHNA, CDR2 YNFKEQ. The DNA of the CDR3 is TGTGCCAGCAGCCAGGACAGGGGTGTGTCAGATACGCAGTATTTT. Its translation is CASSQDRGVSDTQYF.

This chain joins TRBV5-5 and TRBJ2-5; D unresolved. This CDR3 is built from 13 residues. Germline V lookup: CDR1 SGHKS, CDR2 YYEKEE (reference sequence). Trimming took off 0 bases at V and 7 bases at J, with 10 bases between the two ends. The CDR3 DNA follows: TGTGCCAGCAGCTTGGTTGGGGAAGGGACCCAGTACTTC. Its translation: CASSLVGEGTQYF.

The genes are TRBV5-1 and TRBJ1-1; D is unresolved. The CDR3 loop spans 12 amino acids. Germline lookup yields CDR1 SGHRS and CDR2 YFSETQ. V was clipped by 7 bases and J by 5 bases, with 12 bases between them. The CDR3 is CASHDWRTEAFF. As DNA, the CDR3 is TGCGCCAGCCATGACTGGAGGACTGAAGCTTTCTTT.

This clonotype was picked up a small number of times. A much larger clone is a single base away; this may be a read error. This chain links TRBV12-3 or TRBV12-4 with TRBJ2-5; D is perhaps TRBD2 (7 bases). TRBJ2-1 matches the DNA end more closely, so the J call is doubtful. This CDR3 is built from 11 residues. CDR3 loop: CASSRGDKQFF. The CDR3 DNA reads as TGTGCCAGCAGTCGGGGGGACAAGCAGTTCTTC.

The rearrangement links TRBV7-8 to TRBJ1-3; no firm D call. CDR1 and CDR2 from the germline V gene are SGHVS and FQNEAQ. The CDR3 has 14 amino acids. V lost 1 base and J lost 4, with 8 bases in between. This CDR3 reads CASSLGAGGNTIYF. CDR3 sequence (DNA): TGTGCCAGCAGCTTAGGAGCGGGCGGAAACACCATATATTTT. The full variable domain, in which reference TRBV7-8 and TRBJ1-3 provide the parts outside the CDR3, is GAGVSQSPRYKVAKRGQDVALRCDPISGHVSLFWYQQALGQGPEFLTYFQNEAQLDKSGLPSDRFFAERPEGSVSTLKIQRTQQEDSAVYLCASSLGAGGNTIYFGEGSWLTVV.

As DNA, the CDR3 is TGCAGTGGTACGGGAGCGGCCCACTCTGGAAACACCATATATTTT. Translation: CSGTGAAHSGNTIYF. V and J are TRBV20-1 and TRBJ1-3; D uncertain. V was pared by 7 bases and J by 0 bases, with 16 bases between. CDR1 DFQATT and CDR2 SNEGSKA come from the germline V gene (reference sequence). The CDR3 loop spans 15 amino acids.

This sequence joins TRBV7-2 and TRBJ2-3, with D perhaps matching TRBD2 (5 bases). The ends were cut back, 0 bases at V and 2 bases at J, with 15 bases in the middle. The CDR3 spans 17 residues. The germline gives CDR1 SGHTA, CDR2 FQGNSA. The CDR3 region is CASSLALGSGDTDTQYF. CDR3 in DNA: TGTGCCAGCAGCTTAGCGTTGGGGTCCGGGGACACAGATACGCAGTATTTT. The full variable domain, completed using reference TRBV7-2 and TRBJ2-3, is GAGVSQSPSNKVTEKGKDVELRCDPISGHTALYWYRQSLGQGLEFLIYFQGNSAPDKSGLPSDRFSAERTGGSVSTLTIQRTQQEDSAVYLCASSLALGSGDTDTQYFGPGTRLTVL.

This chain uses TRBV7-2 with TRBJ1-5; D not resolved. CDR1 and CDR2 (germline): SGHTA, FQGNSA. This CDR3 contains 13 residues. V was trimmed by 2 bases and J by 5 bases, leaving 7 bases between them. In DNA, the CDR3 is TGTGCCAGCAGCTTAAGGTGGGATCAGCCCCAGCATTTT. This codes for CASSLRWDQPQHF.

The V and J genes are TRBV20-1 and TRBJ2-2; D possibly matches TRBD1 or TRBD2 (6 bases each). Between the trimmed V and J ends, which lost 6 bases and 8 bases, there was a span of 13 bases. The CDR3 totals 12 residues. Germline CDR1 reads DFQATT; CDR2 reads SNEGSKA (reference sequence). CDR3 nucleotide sequence: TGCAGTGCCATTGGGGGGCCTGGGGAGCTGTTTTTT. It codes for CSAIGGPGELFF.

Remarks on this clonotype: This likely comes from a read error, as the CDR3 has no conserved phenylalanine or tryptophan at its end. The V and J genes are TRBV29-1 and TRBJ1-1; tentatively, D is TRBD1 (6 bases). Germline lookup yields CDR1 SQVTM and CDR2 ANQGSEA. The ends were cut back, 2 bases at V and 6 bases at J, with 22 bases in the middle. The CDR3 length is 16 residues. This chain's CDR3 is CSVEPFRARGFPEAFL. CDR3 sequence (DNA): TGCAGCGTTGAACCATTCCGAGCAAGGGGGTTCCCTGAAGCTTTCCTT.

A few counts support this clonotype. The rearrangement links TRBV20-1 to TRBJ2-5; D unclear. The J call may be faulty, since TRBJ2-7 better matches the DNA end. The CDR3 runs 12 residues. Germline V gene sequence: CDR1 DFQATT, CDR2 SNEGSKA (reference sequence). CDR3 amino acids: CSARDRVYEQYF. The CDR3 nucleotides are TGCAGTGCTAGAGATCGGGTCTACGAGCAGTACTTC.

This clonotype has just a few counts. This may stem from a read error, because a much larger clone lies one nucleotide away. It is unclear where the CDR3 begins or ends on the DNA, so no DNA is shown, and the CDR3 is as TCRdb lists it. This chain connects TRBV5-1 to TRBJ2-1; the D call in the table, TRBD1, was not verified against the DNA. In germline, CDR1 is SGHRS, CDR2 YFSETQ. Including both end residues, the CDR3 is 16 amino acids long. CDR3 sequence reads: CASSSDPVGTGTEQSF.

This clonotype was detected a few times. J is TRBJ1-2 and V is TRBV14; D is undetermined. This CDR3 is built from 12 residues. The V gene's germline CDR1 is SGHDN and CDR2 FVKESK. Trimming left V 4 bases short and J 5 bases short, with 8 bases between. The CDR3 DNA reads as TGTGCCAGCAGCCCAATATCATATGGCTACACCTTC. This sequence encodes CASSPISYGYTF.